Each of the 8 T cell receptor beta chains below was sequenced from the same sample in a study of CD8 T cells in ankylosing spondylitis (dated by TCRdb to about 2017). Preparation of the library involved 5' RACE. The listed sequencing device is Illumina MiSeq. TCRdb reprocessed the public reads (quality trimming at Q25 with fastp, clone calling with MiXCR) and kept in-frame beta chains. Identical CDR3 proteins give one entry, which carries the most common genes and DNA. A total of 35,000 to 40,000 distinct CDR3 sequences appear in this sample, approximately 16% of them only once. Clones ranked in the top ten supply over 45% of the sample. Material: blood. The receptors here all came from a male donor with ankylosing spondylitis or in good health (not recorded which).

This clonotype was counted many times. J is TRBJ2-1 and V is TRBV14; no firm D call. The CDR3 is 12 amino acids. Germline V lookup: CDR1 SGHDN, CDR2 FVKESK. The V gene lost 2 bases and the J gene lost 7 bases, with 6 bases spanning the gap. The CDR3 is CASSQSRNEQFF. The CDR3 DNA reads as TGTGCCAGCAGCCAATCGAGGAATGAGCAGTTCTTC.

This chain joins TRBV12-3 or TRBV12-4 and TRBJ1-5, with D maybe TRBD1 (6 bases). Trimming left V 6 bases short and J 5 bases short, with 11 bases between. This CDR3 spans 13 amino acids. In DNA form, the CDR3 reads TGTGCCAGCAGATCGGACAGCTATCAGCCCCAGCATTTT. The encoded protein is CASRSDSYQPQHF.

Turning to this clonotype: The junction differs from germline at one of its ends, possibly a read error. The V gene is TRBV27, the J gene TRBJ2-1; 9 bases line up with TRBD2. Germline-derived CDR1 and CDR2 are MNHEY and SMNVEV (reference sequence). The CDR3 covers 15 residues. The CDR3 DNA follows: TGTACCAGCAGTTACTCGCGGGAGGGCCTTTATGAGCAGTTCTTC. The encoded protein is CTSSYSREGLYEQFF.

V is TRBV18 and J is TRBJ2-3, with TRBD1 matching 9 bases. The germline V gene has CDR1 KGHSH and CDR2 LQKENI. With V trimmed by 3 bases and J by 4 bases, 2 bases remained unmatched. The CDR3 spans 14 residues. The CDR3 DNA is TGTGCCAGCTCACCCGGGACAGGGTCAGATACGCAGTATTTT. It specifies CASSPGTGSDTQYF.

This chain uses TRBV5-1 with TRBJ2-3; 10 nucleotides agree with TRBD2. The CDR3 is made up of 15 amino acids. With V trimmed by 2 bases and J by 2 bases, 2 bases remained unmatched. The V gene's germline CDR1 is SGHRS and CDR2 YFSETQ. The DNA for the CDR3 is TGCGCCAGCAGCTTAACTAGCGGGGTCACAGATACGCAGTATTTT. It yields the protein CASSLTSGVTDTQYF.

This chain uses TRBV29-1 with TRBJ2-3; D may match TRBD1 or TRBD2 (5 bases each). V was trimmed by 6 bases and J by 4 bases, leaving 17 bases between them. The CDR3 runs to 14 residues. Germline values: CDR1 SQVTM, CDR2 ANQGSEA. The CDR3, as DNA: TGCAGCGTGGCGACAGTAAGAGGGGCAGATACGCAGTATTTT. It yields the protein CSVATVRGADTQYF.

This clonotype was observed a few times. The chain uses TRBV21-1 and TRBJ2-3; whether TRBD1, the table's D call, matches the DNA was not checked. TRBV21-1 is a listed pseudogene. The CDR3 has 17 residues. The CDR3 protein is CASSKELRGTGADTQYF. CDR3 coding DNA: TGTGCCAGCAGCAAAGAATTAAGAGGGACAGGGGCAGATACGCAGTATTTT.

By share, this clonotype ranks as medium-sized. This chain connects TRBV5-1 to TRBJ1-1; 9 bases agree with TRBD1. Trimming at V came to 3 bases and at J to 0 bases, leaving 3 bases not matched to a gene. In germline, CDR1 is SGHRS, CDR2 YFSETQ. The CDR3 extends over 15 amino acids. The CDR3 reads CASSWTGAVNTEAFF. DNA of the CDR3: TGCGCCAGCAGCTGGACAGGGGCAGTGAACACTGAAGCTTTCTTT.